This TCR beta chain derives from a study of blood T cells in healthy people across ages. Together with a sample-barcoded 5' primer, a J-beta primer mix was included in a second PCR lasting roughly 7 to 11 cycles. TCRdb independently ran MiXCR on the 5' RACE reads; one entry per CDR3 protein. Altogether 1,800,000 or so distinct CDR3 sequences are present, around 42% being singletons, with the ten largest covering about 23%. This clonotype was detected many times. Trimming cost V 6 bases and J 5 bases; bases outside gene matches: 5. CDR3 size: 13 residues. Germline V gives CDR1 SQVTM, CDR2 ANQGSEA. The TCR sequence derives from a human donor in good health. The sequenced sample consisted of blood. The chain couples TRBV29-1 to TRBJ2-5; 11 nucleotides agree with TRBD1. The CDR3 DNA reads TGCAGCGTCGGACAGGGGGCAAGGGAGACCCAGTACTTC. Translation gives CSVGQGARETQYF. Looking up the rest from reference TRBV29-1 and TRBJ2-5 gives the full variable domain: SAVISQKPSRDICQRGTSLTIQCQVDSQVTMMFWYRQQPGQSLTLIATANQGSEATYESGFVIDKFPISRPNLTFSTLTVSNMSPEDSSIYLCSVGQGARETQYFGPGTRLLVL.